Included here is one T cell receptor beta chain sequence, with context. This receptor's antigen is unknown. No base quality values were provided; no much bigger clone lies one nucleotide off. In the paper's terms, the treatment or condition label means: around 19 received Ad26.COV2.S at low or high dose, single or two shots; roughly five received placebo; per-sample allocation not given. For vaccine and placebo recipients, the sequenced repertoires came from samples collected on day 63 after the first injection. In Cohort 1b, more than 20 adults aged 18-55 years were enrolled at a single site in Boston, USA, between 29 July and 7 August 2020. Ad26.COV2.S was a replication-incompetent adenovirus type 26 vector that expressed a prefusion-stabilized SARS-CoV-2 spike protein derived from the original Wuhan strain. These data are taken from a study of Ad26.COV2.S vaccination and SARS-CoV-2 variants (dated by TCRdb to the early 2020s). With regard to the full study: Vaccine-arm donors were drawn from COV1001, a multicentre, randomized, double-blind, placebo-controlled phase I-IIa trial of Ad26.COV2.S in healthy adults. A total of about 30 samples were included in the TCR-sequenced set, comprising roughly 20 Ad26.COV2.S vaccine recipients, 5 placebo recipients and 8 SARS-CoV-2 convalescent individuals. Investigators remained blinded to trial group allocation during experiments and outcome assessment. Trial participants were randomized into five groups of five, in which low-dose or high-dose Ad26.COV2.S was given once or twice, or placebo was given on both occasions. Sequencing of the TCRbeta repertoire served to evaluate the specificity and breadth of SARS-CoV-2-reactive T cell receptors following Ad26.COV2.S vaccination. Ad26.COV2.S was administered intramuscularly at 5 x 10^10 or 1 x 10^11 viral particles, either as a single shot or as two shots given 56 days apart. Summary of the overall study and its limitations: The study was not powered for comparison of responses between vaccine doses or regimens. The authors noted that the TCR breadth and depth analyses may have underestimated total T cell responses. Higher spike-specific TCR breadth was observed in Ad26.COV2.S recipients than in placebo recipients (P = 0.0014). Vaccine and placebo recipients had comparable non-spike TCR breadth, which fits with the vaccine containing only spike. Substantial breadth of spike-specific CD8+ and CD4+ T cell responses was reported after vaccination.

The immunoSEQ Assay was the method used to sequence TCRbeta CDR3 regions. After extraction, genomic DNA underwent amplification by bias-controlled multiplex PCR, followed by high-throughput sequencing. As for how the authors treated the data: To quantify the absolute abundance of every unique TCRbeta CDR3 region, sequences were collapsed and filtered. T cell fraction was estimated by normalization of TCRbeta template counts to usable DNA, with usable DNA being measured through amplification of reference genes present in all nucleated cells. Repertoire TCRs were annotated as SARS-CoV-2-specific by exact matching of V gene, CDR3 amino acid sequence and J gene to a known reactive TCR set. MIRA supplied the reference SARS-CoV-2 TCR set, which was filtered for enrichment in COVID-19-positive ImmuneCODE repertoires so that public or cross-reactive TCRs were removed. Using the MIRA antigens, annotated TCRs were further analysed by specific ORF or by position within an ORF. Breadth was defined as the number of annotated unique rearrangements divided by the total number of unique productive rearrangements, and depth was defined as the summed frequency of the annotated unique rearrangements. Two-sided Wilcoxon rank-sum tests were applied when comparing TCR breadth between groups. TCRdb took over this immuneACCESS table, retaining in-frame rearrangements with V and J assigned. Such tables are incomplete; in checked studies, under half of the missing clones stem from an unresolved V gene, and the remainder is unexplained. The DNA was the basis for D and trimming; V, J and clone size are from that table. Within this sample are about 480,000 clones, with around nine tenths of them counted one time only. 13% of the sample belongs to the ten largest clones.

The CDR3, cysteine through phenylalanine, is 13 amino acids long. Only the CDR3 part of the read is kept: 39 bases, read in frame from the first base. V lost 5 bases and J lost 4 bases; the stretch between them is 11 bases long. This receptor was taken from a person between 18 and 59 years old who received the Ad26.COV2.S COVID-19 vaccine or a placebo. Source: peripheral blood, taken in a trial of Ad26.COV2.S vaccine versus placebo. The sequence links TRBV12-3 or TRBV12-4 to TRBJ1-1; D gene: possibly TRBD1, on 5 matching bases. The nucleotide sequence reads TGTGCCAGCAGTGAACAGGTTCTCACTGAAGCTTTCTTT. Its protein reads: CASSEQVLTEAFF.